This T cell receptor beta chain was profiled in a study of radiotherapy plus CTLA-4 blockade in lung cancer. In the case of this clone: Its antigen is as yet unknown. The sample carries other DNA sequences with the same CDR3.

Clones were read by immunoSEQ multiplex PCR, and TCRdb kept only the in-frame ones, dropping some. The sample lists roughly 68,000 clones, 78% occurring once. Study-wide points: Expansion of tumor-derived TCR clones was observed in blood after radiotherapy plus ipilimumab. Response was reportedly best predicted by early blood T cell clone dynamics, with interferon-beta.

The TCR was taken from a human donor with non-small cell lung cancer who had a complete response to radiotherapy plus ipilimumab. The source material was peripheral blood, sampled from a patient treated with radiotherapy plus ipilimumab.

CDR3 protein: CASSEAGGLYEQYV. In DNA, the CDR3 is TGTGCCAGCAGTGAGGCTGGGGGGTTATACGAGCAGTACGTC. V is TRBV6-1 and J is TRBJ2-7; D perhaps matches TRBD2 (6 bases). Per germline, CDR1 MNHNS and CDR2 SASEGT. CDR3 length: 14 amino acids. V was pared by 3 bases and J by 4 bases, with 13 bases between.